A selection of T cell receptor beta chains follows, all from one sample in a study of PD-L1 blockade in urothelial cancer. Clones were sequenced by immunoSEQ multiplex PCR, and TCRdb holds only the in-frame ones, with some missing. The top ten clones hold 14% to 15% of a sample with tens of thousands of clones, approximately 84% of them seen once. The starting material was PBMCs, obtained around atezolizumab (anti-PD-L1) treatment. These receptors came from a man aged 60 to 75 with urothelial cancer. Each CDR3 is given with its conserved first and last residue. D genes are given only for firm matches. A row's size may be missing; if present it is once, few, many or a size class.

V: TRBV9
D: TRBD1
J: TRBJ1-2
size: .
CDR3: CASSERTGAAYGYTF
DNA: TGTGCCAGCAGCGAACGAACAGGGGCGGCCTATGGCTACACCTTC

V: TRBV29-1
D: .
J: TRBJ1-2
size: .
CDR3: CSVDQNYGYTF
DNA: TGCAGCGTTGACCAGAACTATGGCTACACCTTC

V: TRBV7-9
D: TRBD1
J: TRBJ2-3
size: few
CDR3: CASSRTGMDTQYF
DNA: TGTGCCAGCAGCAGGACAGGGATGGATACGCAGTATTTT

V: TRBV7-2
D: .
J: TRBJ1-5
size: .
CDR3: CASSPAVASQPQHF
DNA: TGTGCCAGCAGCCCGGCGGTAGCAAGTCAGCCCCAGCATTTT

V: TRBV25-1
D: TRBD1
J: TRBJ2-2
size: .
CDR3: CASRTPGQGVTGELFF
DNA: TGTGCCAGCAGAACCCCGGGACAGGGAGTCACCGGGGAGCTGTTTTTT

V: TRBV27
D: .
J: TRBJ2-3
size: .
CDR3: CASSTPRNTQYF
DNA: TGTGCCAGCAGTACGCCGAGAAATACGCAGTATTTT

V: TRBV18
D: TRBD1
J: TRBJ1-4
size: few
CDR3: CASSHGTGRNEKLFF
DNA: TGTGCCAGCTCACATGGGACAGGCCGTAATGAAAAACTGTTTTTT

V: TRBV7-2
D: .
J: TRBJ2-4
size: .
CDR3: CASSRDTLAKNIQYF
DNA: TGTGCCAGCAGTCGGGACACCTTAGCCAAAAACATTCAGTACTTC

V: TRBV19
D: .
J: TRBJ1-5
size: .
CDR3: CASRPSGGSNQPQHF
DNA: TGTGCCAGTAGGCCCAGCGGGGGAAGCAATCAGCCCCAGCATTTT

V: TRBV5-1
D: TRBD1
J: TRBJ1-2
size: .
CDR3: CASSWTGVDYGYTF
DNA: TGCGCCAGCAGCTGGACAGGGGTGGACTATGGCTACACCTTC

V: TRBV21-1
D: .
J: TRBJ2-7
size: .
CDR3: CASSKLGRTGNEQYF
DNA: TGTGCCAGCAGCAAATTGGGGCGGACAGGGAACGAGCAGTACTTC

V: TRBV27
D: .
J: TRBJ2-5
size: .
CDR3: CASSFAHRETQYF
DNA: TGTGCCAGCAGTTTCGCCCATCGGGAGACCCAGTACTTC

V: TRBV10-2
D: .
J: TRBJ1-1
size: .
CDR3: CASSRDTYTEAFF
DNA: TGCGCCAGCAGTAGAGACACGTACACTGAAGCTTTCTTT

V: TRBV7-2
D: .
J: TRBJ1-2
size: .
CDR3: CASSSMTLNYGYTF
DNA: TGTGCCAGCAGCTCCATGACACTTAACTATGGCTACACCTTC

V: TRBV13
D: TRBD1
J: TRBJ2-5
size: .
CDR3: CASSIRDRVAGTQYF
DNA: TGTGCCAGCAGCATACGGGACAGGGTCGCTGGGACCCAGTACTTC

V: TRBV23-1
D: .
J: TRBJ1-1
size: .
CDR3: CASSQSGGGDGSNTEAFF
DNA: TGCGCCAGCAGTCAATCCGGAGGGGGGGATGGTTCGAACACTGAAGCTTTCTTT

V: TRBV9
D: TRBD1
J: TRBJ1-2
size: .
CDR3: CASSDLGTGALYTF
DNA: TGTGCCAGCAGCGATCTCGGGACAGGGGCACTCTACACCTTC

V: TRBV2
D: .
J: TRBJ2-1
size: .
CDR3: CASSDEDSSYNEQFF
DNA: TGTGCCAGCAGTGACGAAGACAGTTCCTACAATGAGCAGTTCTTC

V: TRBV2
D: .
J: TRBJ2-1
size: .
CDR3: CASREESQGNNEQFF
DNA: TGTGCCAGCAGGGAAGAGAGTCAGGGGAACAATGAGCAGTTCTTC

V: TRBV11-2
D: TRBD2
J: TRBJ2-1
size: .
CDR3: CASSVGLAGNEQFF
DNA: TGTGCCAGCAGCGTCGGACTAGCGGGCAATGAGCAGTTCTTC

V: TRBV19
D: TRBD2
J: TRBJ2-2
size: .
CDR3: CASSGGVTNTGELFF
DNA: TGTGCCAGTAGCGGGGGGGTAACGAACACCGGGGAGCTGTTTTTT

V: TRBV4-1
D: .
J: TRBJ1-2
size: .
CDR3: CASSQEQLSYGYTF
DNA: TGCGCCAGCAGCCAAGAACAGCTATCGTATGGCTACACCTTC

V: TRBV5-8
D: TRBD2
J: TRBJ2-1
size: once
CDR3: CASSTIWGLAENEQFF
DNA: TGTGCCAGCAGCACCATTTGGGGACTAGCGGAGAATGAGCAGTTCTTC

V: TRBV28
D: TRBD1
J: TRBJ1-6
size: .
CDR3: CASSLGTGGFGSPLHF
DNA: TGTGCCAGCAGCCTCGGGACAGGGGGCTTTGGTTCACCCCTCCACTTT

V: TRBV7-8
D: TRBD1
J: TRBJ1-2
size: .
CDR3: CASSLGQGADGYTF
DNA: TGTGCCAGCAGCTTGGGACAGGGGGCGGACGGCTACACCTTC

V: TRBV19
D: TRBD2
J: TRBJ2-1
size: .
CDR3: CASSSTSGGQSSYNEQFF
DNA: TGTGCCAGTAGTTCCACTAGCGGGGGCCAAAGCTCCTACAATGAGCAGTTCTTC

V: TRBV9
D: TRBD1
J: TRBJ2-7
size: .
CDR3: CASSETTGFDEQYF
DNA: TGTGCCAGCAGCGAAACGACAGGGTTCGACGAGCAGTACTTC

V: TRBV6-5
D: TRBD1
J: TRBJ2-7
size: .
CDR3: CASRKDRGSFEQYF
DNA: TGTGCCAGCAGAAAAGACAGGGGCTCCTTCGAGCAGTACTTC

V: TRBV6-1
D: TRBD2
J: TRBJ2-5
size: .
CDR3: CASSEAGGGVGETQYF
DNA: TGTGCCAGCAGTGAAGCCGGCGGGGGGGTCGGAGAGACCCAGTACTTC

V: TRBV7-3
D: TRBD1
J: TRBJ1-6
size: .
CDR3: CASSSGQGGSPLHF
DNA: TGTGCCAGCAGCTCAGGACAGGGAGGTTCACCCCTCCACTTT

V: TRBV7-9
D: .
J: TRBJ1-1
size: once
CDR3: CASRLQGFDTEAFF
DNA: TGTGCCAGCAGACTACAGGGTTTCGACACTGAAGCTTTCTTT

V: TRBV5-6
D: .
J: TRBJ1-4
size: .
CDR3: CASSSKYTGGEKLFF
DNA: TGTGCCAGCAGCTCGAAATACACAGGCGGAGAAAAACTGTTTTTT

V: TRBV11-3
D: TRBD1
J: TRBJ1-5
size: .
CDR3: CASSWKDRELLNQPQHF
DNA: TGTGCCAGCAGCTGGAAGGACAGGGAGTTACTCAATCAGCCCCAGCATTTT

V: TRBV18
D: .
J: TRBJ2-7
size: .
CDR3: CASSPERRHEQYF
DNA: TGTGCCAGCTCACCAGAGAGGAGGCACGAGCAGTACTTC

V: TRBV29-1
D: TRBD1
J: TRBJ2-5
size: once
CDR3: CSVETGSGGQETQYF
DNA: TGCAGCGTTGAAACAGGCTCAGGGGGCCAAGAGACCCAGTACTTC

V: TRBV5-1
D: TRBD1
J: TRBJ2-1
size: .
CDR3: CASSLVGQGAGEQFF
DNA: TGCGCCAGCAGCTTGGTGGGACAGGGGGCGGGGGAGCAGTTCTTC

V: TRBV15
D: .
J: TRBJ1-1
size: .
CDR3: CATSRDWGGWTEAFF
DNA: TGTGCCACCAGCAGAGATTGGGGGGGGTGGACTGAAGCTTTCTTT

V: TRBV25-1
D: .
J: TRBJ2-2
size: .
CDR3: CATSPRGGTGELFF
DNA: TGTGCCACCTCCCCAAGGGGGGGCACCGGGGAGCTGTTTTTT

V: TRBV2
D: TRBD1
J: TRBJ1-1
size: few
CDR3: CASNIQGARTEAFF
DNA: TGTGCCAGCAATATACAGGGGGCGCGTACTGAAGCTTTCTTT

V: TRBV7-2
D: TRBD2
J: TRBJ2-5
size: .
CDR3: CASSTNRGGPETQYF
DNA: TGTGCCAGCAGCACCAATCGGGGGGGCCCCGAGACCCAGTACTTC

V: TRBV29-1
D: .
J: TRBJ1-1
size: once
CDR3: CSVGSGTDEAFF
DNA: TGCAGCGTTGGTTCTGGGACTGACGAAGCTTTCTTT

V: TRBV7-9
D: .
J: TRBJ2-5
size: .
CDR3: CASSLTGVETQYF
DNA: TGTGCCAGCAGCTTAACGGGGGTTGAGACCCAGTACTTC

V: TRBV9
D: .
J: TRBJ2-3
size: .
CDR3: CASSDRASTDTQYF
DNA: TGTGCCAGCAGCGACAGGGCGAGCACAGATACGCAGTATTTT

V: TRBV9
D: TRBD2
J: TRBJ2-2
size: .
CDR3: CASSVAGGYTGELFF
DNA: TGTGCCAGCAGCGTAGCGGGGGGGTACACCGGGGAGCTGTTTTTT

V: TRBV15
D: .
J: TRBJ1-4
size: .
CDR3: CATSWARGEKLFF
DNA: TGTGCCACCAGCTGGGCTAGGGGTGAAAAACTGTTTTTT

V: TRBV9
D: TRBD1
J: TRBJ2-7
size: .
CDR3: CASSVGDRDSYEQYF
DNA: TGTGCCAGCAGCGTAGGGGACAGGGATTCCTACGAGCAGTACTTC

V: TRBV6-4
D: .
J: TRBJ2-6
size: once
CDR3: CASSLSPSGANVLTF
DNA: TGTGCCAGCAGTCTAAGCCCCTCTGGGGCCAACGTCCTGACTTTC

V: TRBV28
D: .
J: TRBJ1-4
size: .
CDR3: CASRRGPGEKLFF
DNA: TGTGCCAGCAGACGAGGCCCGGGAGAAAAACTGTTTTTT